This entry concerns a single T cell receptor beta chain. The CDR3 runs 14 residues. CDR1 and CDR2 from the germline V gene are MDHEN and SYDVKM. V gave up 2 bases and J gave up 2 bases, with 4 bases separating them. This entry belongs to a study of blood T cell repertoires in COVID-19. Whole-study context: Material from acute and convalescent COVID-19 was sourced from the United States, Italy and Spain.

Authors' data handling: By means of reference gene primer amplification, nucleated cell counts were estimated. Assay used: immunoSEQ multiplex PCR; TCRdb lists only in-frame clones, some missing. Clone size and the V and J calls come from that table; the DNA yielded D and trimming. The repertoire has nearly 110,000 clones, around 92% of them found once; the top ten carry about 5.3%. The material sequenced was peripheral blood. The rearrangement links TRBV28 to TRBJ1-6, with D uncertain. The sequence came from a man aged 40-49 years with active or convalescent COVID-19. The CDR3 sequence is CASSLVTYNSPLHF. CDR3 coding DNA: TGTGCCAGCAGTTTAGTCACCTATAATTCACCCCTCCACTTT.